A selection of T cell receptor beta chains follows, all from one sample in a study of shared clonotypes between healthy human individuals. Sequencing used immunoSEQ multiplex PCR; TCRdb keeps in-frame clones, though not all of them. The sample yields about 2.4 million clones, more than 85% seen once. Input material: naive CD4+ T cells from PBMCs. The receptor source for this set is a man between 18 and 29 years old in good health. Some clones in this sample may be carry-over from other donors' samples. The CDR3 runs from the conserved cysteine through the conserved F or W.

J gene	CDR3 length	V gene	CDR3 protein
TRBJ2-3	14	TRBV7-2	CASSLQGSTDTQYF
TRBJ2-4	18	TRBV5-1	CASSPEDSPWVAKNIQYF
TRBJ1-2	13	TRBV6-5	CASTPRRDSGYTF
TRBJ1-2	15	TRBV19	CASSVGQGAGYGYTF
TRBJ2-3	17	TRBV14	CASSQVLRRANTDTQYF
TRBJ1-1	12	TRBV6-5	CASSSQERGPLF
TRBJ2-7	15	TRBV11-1	CASSLPGSGTYEQYF
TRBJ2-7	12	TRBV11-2	CASSRQGYEQYF
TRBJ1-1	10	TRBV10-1	CASSNPEAFF
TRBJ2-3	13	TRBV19	CASSVQGIDTQYF
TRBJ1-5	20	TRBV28	CASRSEYRDRGSDRNQPQHF
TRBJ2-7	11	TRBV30	CAWSEFYEQYF
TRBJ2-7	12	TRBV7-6	CASSTNRDEQYF
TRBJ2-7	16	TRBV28	CASSFPLGQGQYEQYF
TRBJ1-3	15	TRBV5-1	CASSAGLSSLNTIYF
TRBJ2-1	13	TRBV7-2	CASSRSSLYEQFF
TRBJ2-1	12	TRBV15	CATSRADGGRVF
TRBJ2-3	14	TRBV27	CAGSETGNSHTQYF
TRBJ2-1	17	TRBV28	CASSQSPSLAGAHEQFF
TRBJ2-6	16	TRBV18	CASSPLTGDGANVLTF
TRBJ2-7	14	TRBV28	CASSWTGSSYEQYF
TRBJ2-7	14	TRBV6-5	CASSSTSGPYEQYF
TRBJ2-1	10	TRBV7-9	CASSLEEQFF
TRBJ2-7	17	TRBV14	CASSQVNQGSSSYEQYF
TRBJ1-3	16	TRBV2	CASSETGIATGNTIYF
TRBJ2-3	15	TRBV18	CASSSAGTGRDTQYF
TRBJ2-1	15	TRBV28	CASRLIGPGFDEQFF
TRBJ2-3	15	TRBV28	CASRPTTDITDTQYF
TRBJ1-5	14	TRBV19	CASSMRGSNQPQHF
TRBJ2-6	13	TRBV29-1	CSVRESGANVLTF
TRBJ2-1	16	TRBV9	CASSRSGRQSYNEQFF
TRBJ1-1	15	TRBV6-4	CASSEWLLENTEAFF
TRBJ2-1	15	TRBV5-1	CASSSGTSGGNEQFF
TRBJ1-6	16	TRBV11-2	CASSLVLQGVNSPLHF
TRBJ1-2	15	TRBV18	CASSPGTGPEDGYTF
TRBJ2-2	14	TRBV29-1	CSVASGTGTGELFF
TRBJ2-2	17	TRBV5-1	CASSSTSGRMNTGELFF
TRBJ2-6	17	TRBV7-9	CASSLGGARSGANVLTF
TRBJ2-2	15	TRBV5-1	CASSLGAGRPGELFF
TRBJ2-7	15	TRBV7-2	CASSLASGSPYEQYF
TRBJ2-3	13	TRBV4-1	CASSLSRPDTQYF
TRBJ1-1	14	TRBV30	CAWSSQGLNTEAFF
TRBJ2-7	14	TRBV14	CASSQGGRAHEQYF
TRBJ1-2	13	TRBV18	CASSPLGGYGYTF
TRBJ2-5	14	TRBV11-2	CASSPRTSGETQYF
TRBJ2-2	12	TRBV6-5	CASKFFSGELFF
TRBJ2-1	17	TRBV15	CATSRVRSSVLFNEQFF
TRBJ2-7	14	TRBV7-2	CASSLGTSGSKQYF
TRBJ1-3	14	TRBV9	CASSVDGEWNTIYF
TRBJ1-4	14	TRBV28	CASSFFSTNEKLFF
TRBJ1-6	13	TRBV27	CASRARPGSPLHF